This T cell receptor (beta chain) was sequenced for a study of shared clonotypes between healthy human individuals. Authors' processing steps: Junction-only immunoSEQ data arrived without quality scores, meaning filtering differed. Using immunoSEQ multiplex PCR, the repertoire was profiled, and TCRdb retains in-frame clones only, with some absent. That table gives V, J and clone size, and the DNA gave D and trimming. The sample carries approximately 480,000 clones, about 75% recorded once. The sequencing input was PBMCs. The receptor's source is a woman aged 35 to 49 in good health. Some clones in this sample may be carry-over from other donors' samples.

CDR3 sequence reads: CASSQNTDTQYF. CDR3 coding DNA: TGTGCCAGCAGTCAAAACACAGATACGCAGTATTTT. V is TRBV25-1 and J is TRBJ2-3; D is uncertain. CDR3 length: 12 amino acids. Deletions cut 5 bases from V and 2 bases from J, with 5 bases between. Germline CDR1 is MGHDK and CDR2 is SYGVNS.